The rows below give T cell receptor beta chains drawn from one sample of a study of CD8 T cells in Susac syndrome. MiXCR, applied by TCRdb to the immunoSEQ multiplex PCR reads, yields one record per CDR3 protein. The sample has 160,000 or so distinct CDR3 sequences; roughly 95% are singletons. Material: CD8+ T cells from PBMCs. The receptor source for this set is a human donor with multiple sclerosis. CDR3s include the opening cysteine and the closing phenylalanine or tryptophan. Each record gives: V gene, clone size, D gene, J gene, CDR3 protein, CDR3 DNA. A D gene is named only where the DNA matches it firmly. Clone size appears in some rows only: once, few, many, or a class for an expanded clone.

v_call: TRBV5-1
clone_size: -
d_call: TRBD1
j_call: TRBJ1-2
cdr3_aa: CASRGSGTGNYGYTF
cdr3_nt: TGCGCCAGCAGAGGATCCGGGACAGGGAACTATGGCTACACCTTC

v_call: TRBV4-1
clone_size: -
d_call: -
j_call: TRBJ2-1
cdr3_aa: CASNLGGSYNEQFF
cdr3_nt: TGCGCCAGCAACCTAGGAGGATCCTACAATGAGCAGTTCTTC

v_call: TRBV7-6
clone_size: -
d_call: TRBD1
j_call: TRBJ2-7
cdr3_aa: CASSLLIGGGHEQYF
cdr3_nt: TGTGCCAGCAGCTTATTAATAGGGGGCGGCCACGAGCAGTACTTC

v_call: TRBV29-1
clone_size: -
d_call: -
j_call: TRBJ2-1
cdr3_aa: CSVRPYNEQFF
cdr3_nt: TGCAGCGTCCGCCCCTACAATGAGCAGTTCTTC

v_call: TRBV7-9
clone_size: -
d_call: -
j_call: TRBJ1-1
cdr3_aa: CASSPKLANTEAFF
cdr3_nt: TGTGCCAGCAGCCCCAAGCTAGCTAACACTGAAGCTTTCTTT

v_call: TRBV6-6
clone_size: -
d_call: TRBD2
j_call: TRBJ2-1
cdr3_aa: CASSYLGLARGFF
cdr3_nt: TGTGCCAGCAGTTACCTGGGACTAGCGAGAGGGTTCTTC

v_call: TRBV20-1
clone_size: -
d_call: -
j_call: TRBJ2-1
cdr3_aa: CSASPTVLAVAVNEQFF
cdr3_nt: TGCAGTGCTAGCCCCACGGTGCTAGCCGTCGCCGTCAATGAGCAGTTCTTC

v_call: TRBV10-3
clone_size: -
d_call: -
j_call: TRBJ1-2
cdr3_aa: CAISAIGQGGEANYGYTF
cdr3_nt: TGTGCCATCAGTGCCATAGGGCAGGGAGGGGAAGCTAACTATGGCTACACCTTC

v_call: TRBV12-3/TRBV12-4
clone_size: -
d_call: TRBD1
j_call: TRBJ2-1
cdr3_aa: CASRPGTGYNEQFF
cdr3_nt: TGTGCCAGCAGGCCCGGGACAGGATACAATGAGCAGTTCTTC

v_call: TRBV12-3/TRBV12-4
clone_size: -
d_call: -
j_call: TRBJ2-3
cdr3_aa: CASSFTTSTDTQYF
cdr3_nt: TGTGCCAGCAGTTTCACAACCTCCACAGATACGCAGTATTTT

v_call: TRBV27
clone_size: -
d_call: TRBD2
j_call: TRBJ2-1
cdr3_aa: CASSDGTSGVNEQFF
cdr3_nt: TGTGCCAGCAGTGACGGGACTAGCGGGGTAAATGAGCAGTTCTTC

v_call: TRBV20-1
clone_size: -
d_call: -
j_call: TRBJ2-2
cdr3_aa: CSARAGEMLPGELFF
cdr3_nt: TGCAGTGCTAGAGCGGGGGAGATGCTCCCCGGGGAGCTGTTTTTT

v_call: TRBV2
clone_size: few
d_call: -
j_call: TRBJ1-2
cdr3_aa: CASSGRGYTF
cdr3_nt: TGTGCCAGCAGTGGTAGGGGCTACACCTTC

v_call: TRBV11-2
clone_size: -
d_call: -
j_call: TRBJ2-7
cdr3_aa: CASSSLIIDEQYF
cdr3_nt: TGTGCCAGCAGCTCTCTGATAATTGACGAGCAGTACTTC

v_call: TRBV7-9
clone_size: -
d_call: -
j_call: TRBJ2-1
cdr3_aa: CASSSILTDNEQFF
cdr3_nt: TGTGCCAGCAGTTCGATACTTACTGACAATGAGCAGTTCTTC

v_call: TRBV7-2
clone_size: -
d_call: -
j_call: TRBJ2-5
cdr3_aa: CASSYTSILETQYF
cdr3_nt: TGTGCCAGCAGCTACACTAGCATTCTAGAGACCCAGTACTTC

v_call: TRBV3-1
clone_size: -
d_call: TRBD2
j_call: TRBJ2-1
cdr3_aa: CASSQVRGGGNEQFF
cdr3_nt: TGTGCCAGCAGCCAAGTGCGCGGGGGGGGAAATGAGCAGTTCTTC

v_call: TRBV30
clone_size: -
d_call: -
j_call: TRBJ1-2
cdr3_aa: CAWSDGPGPNYGYTF
cdr3_nt: TGTGCCTGGAGCGATGGACCCGGCCCCAACTATGGCTACACCTTC

v_call: TRBV6-6
clone_size: -
d_call: TRBD2
j_call: TRBJ2-3
cdr3_aa: CASTGGPDTQYF
cdr3_nt: TGTGCCAGCACGGGGGGGCCAGATACGCAGTATTTT

v_call: TRBV7-7
clone_size: -
d_call: -
j_call: TRBJ2-5
cdr3_aa: CASSLKVVGPQSEETQYF
cdr3_nt: TGTGCTAGCAGCTTAAAGGTTGTAGGACCCCAGAGTGAAGAGACCCAGTACTTC

v_call: TRBV24-1
clone_size: -
d_call: -
j_call: TRBJ2-3
cdr3_aa: CATSGSDSLGGTDTQYF
cdr3_nt: TGTGCCACCAGTGGCTCGGACTCCTTAGGGGGCACAGATACGCAGTATTTT

v_call: TRBV29-1
clone_size: -
d_call: -
j_call: TRBJ2-1
cdr3_aa: CSSTGMTYNEQFF
cdr3_nt: TGCAGCTCGACGGGGATGACCTACAATGAGCAGTTCTTC

v_call: TRBV4-2
clone_size: -
d_call: -
j_call: TRBJ2-2
cdr3_aa: CASSQLREPGELFF
cdr3_nt: TGTGCCAGCAGCCAACTCAGGGAGCCCGGGGAGCTGTTTTTT

v_call: TRBV27
clone_size: -
d_call: -
j_call: TRBJ1-6
cdr3_aa: CASTLGGAGSPLHF
cdr3_nt: TGTGCCAGCACCCTCGGGGGGGCCGGTTCACCCCTCCACTTT

v_call: TRBV12-5
clone_size: -
d_call: -
j_call: TRBJ2-5
cdr3_aa: CASGYSTRVRTQYF
cdr3_nt: TGTGCTAGTGGCTACTCTACGCGGGTTCGGACCCAGTACTTC

v_call: TRBV5-1
clone_size: once
d_call: -
j_call: TRBJ2-3
cdr3_aa: CASSLSRGPDTQYF
cdr3_nt: TGCGCCAGCAGCCTCTCCCGGGGCCCAGATACGCAGTATTTT

v_call: TRBV7-9
clone_size: -
d_call: -
j_call: TRBJ1-2
cdr3_aa: CASPMAGPNYGYTF
cdr3_nt: TGTGCCAGCCCGATGGCAGGGCCTAACTATGGCTACACCTTC

v_call: TRBV7-9
clone_size: -
d_call: -
j_call: TRBJ1-5
cdr3_aa: CASSPPGVSNQPQHF
cdr3_nt: TGTGCCAGCAGCCCACCGGGAGTTAGCAATCAGCCCCAGCATTTT

v_call: TRBV12-3/TRBV12-4
clone_size: few
d_call: TRBD1
j_call: TRBJ2-1
cdr3_aa: CASSSPGQAYNEQFF
cdr3_nt: TGTGCCAGCAGTTCTCCGGGACAGGCCTACAATGAGCAGTTCTTC

v_call: TRBV7-9
clone_size: -
d_call: -
j_call: TRBJ1-1
cdr3_aa: CASSLALLGHGAFF
cdr3_nt: TGTGCCAGCAGCTTAGCGCTGTTGGGACATGGGGCTTTCTTT

v_call: TRBV25-1
clone_size: -
d_call: TRBD1
j_call: TRBJ2-5
cdr3_aa: CASGTGATQYF
cdr3_nt: TGTGCCAGCGGGACAGGGGCGACCCAGTACTTC

v_call: TRBV4-1
clone_size: -
d_call: -
j_call: TRBJ2-3
cdr3_aa: CASSQTPSRADTQYF
cdr3_nt: TGCGCCAGCAGCCAAACACCGTCCCGGGCCGATACGCAGTATTTT

v_call: TRBV2
clone_size: -
d_call: -
j_call: TRBJ2-5
cdr3_aa: CASSAGAETQYF
cdr3_nt: TGTGCCAGCAGTGCCGGGGCAGAGACCCAGTACTTC

v_call: TRBV28
clone_size: -
d_call: -
j_call: TRBJ2-6
cdr3_aa: CASVTAGANVLTF
cdr3_nt: TGTGCCAGCGTGACGGCTGGGGCCAACGTCCTGACTTTC

v_call: TRBV27
clone_size: -
d_call: -
j_call: TRBJ2-7
cdr3_aa: CASSWTGKQYF
cdr3_nt: TGTGCCAGCAGTTGGACGGGGAAGCAGTACTTC

v_call: TRBV29-1
clone_size: -
d_call: -
j_call: TRBJ2-7
cdr3_aa: CSGRDVSSYEQYF
cdr3_nt: TGCAGCGGTCGGGACGTTAGCTCCTACGAGCAGTACTTC

v_call: TRBV20-1
clone_size: -
d_call: -
j_call: TRBJ1-2
cdr3_aa: CSARPGAGYTF
cdr3_nt: TGCAGTGCTAGACCAGGGGCTGGCTACACCTTC